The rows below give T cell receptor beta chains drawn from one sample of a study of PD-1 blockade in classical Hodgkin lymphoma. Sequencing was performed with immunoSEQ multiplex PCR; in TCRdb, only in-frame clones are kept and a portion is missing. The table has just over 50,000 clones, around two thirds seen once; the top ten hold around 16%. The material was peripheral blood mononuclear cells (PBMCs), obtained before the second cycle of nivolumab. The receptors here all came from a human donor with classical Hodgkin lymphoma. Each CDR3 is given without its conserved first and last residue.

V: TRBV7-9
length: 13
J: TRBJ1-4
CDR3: ASSLVPGTNEKLF

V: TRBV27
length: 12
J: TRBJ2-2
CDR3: ASTGGVRTGELF

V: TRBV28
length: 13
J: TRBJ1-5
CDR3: ASSLQTGVLRGMH

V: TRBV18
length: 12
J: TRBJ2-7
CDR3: ASSRTEKTYEQY

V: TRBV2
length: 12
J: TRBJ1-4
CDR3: ASRYRGPEEKLF

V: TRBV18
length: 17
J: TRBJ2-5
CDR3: ASSLTRTSGRQRGETQY

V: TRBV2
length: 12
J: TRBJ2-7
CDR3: ASSDGTVLWEQY

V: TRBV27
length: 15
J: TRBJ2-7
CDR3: ASSLRRPGQGPYEQY

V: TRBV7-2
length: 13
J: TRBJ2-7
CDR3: ASSLRPGTEYEQY

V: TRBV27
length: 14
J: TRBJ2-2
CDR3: ASSLSTSVMGGELF

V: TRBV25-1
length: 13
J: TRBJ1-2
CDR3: ASSDRQAPNYGYT

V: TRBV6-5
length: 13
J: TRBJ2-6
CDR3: ASSPQGSGANVLT

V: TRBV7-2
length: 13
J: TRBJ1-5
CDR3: ASSPQSLAGQPQH

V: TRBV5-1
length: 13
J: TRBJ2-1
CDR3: ASSLDPFTLNEQF

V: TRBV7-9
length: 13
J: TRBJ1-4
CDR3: ASSLMRGETEKLF

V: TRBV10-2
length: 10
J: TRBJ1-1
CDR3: ASSDRNTEAF

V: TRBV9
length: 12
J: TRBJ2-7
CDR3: ASSVGGRIDEQY

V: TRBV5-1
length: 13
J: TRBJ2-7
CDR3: ASSLEGGTTYEQY

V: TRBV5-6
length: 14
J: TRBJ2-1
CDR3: ASSLDWGGSYNEQF

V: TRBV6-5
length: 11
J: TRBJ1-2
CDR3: ASSYALLDGYT

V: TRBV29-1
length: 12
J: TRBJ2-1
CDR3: SSRTSGSGSEQF

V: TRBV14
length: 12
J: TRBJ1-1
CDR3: ASSHPGGRTEAF

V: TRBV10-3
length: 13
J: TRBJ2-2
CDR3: AISESTGDTGELF

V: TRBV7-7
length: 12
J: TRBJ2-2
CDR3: ASDPTPNTGELF

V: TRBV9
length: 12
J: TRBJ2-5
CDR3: ASSVRGVQETQY

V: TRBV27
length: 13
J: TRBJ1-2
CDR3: ASSPPGGPRYGYT

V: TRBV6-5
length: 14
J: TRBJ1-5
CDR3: ASSYYGRGGNQPQH

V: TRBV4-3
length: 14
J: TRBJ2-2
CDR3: ASSQERVEYTGELF

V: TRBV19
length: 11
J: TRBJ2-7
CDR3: ASSIAGGPFPY

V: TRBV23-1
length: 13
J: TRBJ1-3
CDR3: ASSQSGTAGNTIY

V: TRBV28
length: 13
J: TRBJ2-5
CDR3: ASSPAAPKEETQY

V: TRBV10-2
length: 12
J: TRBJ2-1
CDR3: ASMTWEGYNEQF

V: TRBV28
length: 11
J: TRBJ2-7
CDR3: ASGGQATYEQY

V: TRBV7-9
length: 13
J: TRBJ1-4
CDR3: ASSPTAATNEKLF

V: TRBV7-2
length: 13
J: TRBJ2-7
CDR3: ASSLVGSVDYEQY

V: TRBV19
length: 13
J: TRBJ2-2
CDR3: ASSIGTGGTGELF

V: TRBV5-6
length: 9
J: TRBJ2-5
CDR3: ASSLLETQY

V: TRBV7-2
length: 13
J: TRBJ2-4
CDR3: ASSLWQGAGNIQY

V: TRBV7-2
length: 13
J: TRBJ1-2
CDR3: ASSLAPGEVYGYT

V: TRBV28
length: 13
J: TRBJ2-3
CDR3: ASTARHSSTDTQY